This T cell receptor beta chain was captured by sequencing in a study of blood T cell repertoires in COVID-19 (dated by TCRdb to the early 2020s). For context, the study as a whole: Samples from collaborators originated in the United States, Italy and Spain and spanned both the acute and convalescent phases of COVID-19. Samples were obtained from the ongoing ImmuneRACE study (first 160 participants) and from roughly 1,300 subjects provided by 6 global collaborators. The sample metadata nearly always contained a de-identified subject ID, COVID-19 status, age in years and sex. Where available, HLA class I and class II types were obtained from metadata supplied by the sample provider rather than from assay-based typing. The repertoires were released in a freely available public database intended as a resource for research on the immune response to SARS-CoV-2. The prospective study material was composed of cDNA or gDNA derived from T cells, B-cell-depleted T cells, or PBMCs. Subjects who had been exposed to COVID-19, were actively infected with it, or had recovered from it provided the deeply sampled blood TCRbeta repertoires that made up the dataset. What the study reported, not specific to this receptor: The amount of clinical and demographic metadata varied by source and participant and was provided uncurated.

The immunoSEQ Assay, a bias-controlled multiplex PCR, was used to amplify TCRbeta CDR3 regions from genomic DNA. Per the original workflow: Nucleated cell counts per sample were estimated from amplification of reference gene primers within the assay. To quantify the absolute abundance of each unique TCRbeta CDR3 rearrangement, sequence reads were collapsed and filtered. For each sample, productive Simpson clonality was calculated as the square root of Simpson's diversity index across productive rearrangements. Not all clones reach the TCRdb copy of this immuneACCESS table, which keeps in-frame sequences only. Checked studies attribute under half of the gap to unresolved V genes and leave the rest unexplained. The D gene and trimming were derived from the DNA, and the V and J assignments and clone size from that table. For this sample the table gives approximately 400,000 clones, of which 83% were detected only once. 5% to 5.5% of the sample is in the top ten clones.

A word on this clone: What antigen it recognizes has not been identified. Base qualities are not recorded, but no much larger clone differs from it by a single base.

Participants in the prospective study were aged roughly 18 to 100 years, lived in some 24 United States geographic areas, and enrolled through a virtual design. Cohort assignment in the prospective study relied on participant-reported clinical history from a screening survey and a study questionnaire. For ImmuneRACE Cohort 3, a participant was defined as recovered based on two consecutive negative NP/OP PCR tests, clearance by a healthcare professional, or resolution of symptoms. Mobile phlebotomists in the prospective study collected whole blood, serum and a nasopharyngeal or oropharyngeal swab from every participant. Prospective study participants could optionally give additional blood draws and questionnaires over an approximately two-month period. Before DNA extraction, blood samples from the prospective study were shipped at room temperature or frozen. The V end gives up 4 bases and the J end 6 bases, leaving 5 bases in the junction not matched to a gene. As encoded in the germline V gene, CDR1 is SGHNT while CDR2 is YENEEA. The CDR3 runs 13 amino acids, cysteine and phenylalanine included. This entry keeps only the CDR3 DNA: 39 bases, framed from base 1.

The chain is made from TRBV11-3 and TRBJ1-2; 7 nucleotides in the junction match TRBD1. What was sequenced was PBMCs or T cells enriched from blood (not recorded which). The source of this sequence is a woman aged 45 to 65 who had recovered from COVID-19. The DNA sequence reads TGTGCCAGCAGCTCTACAGGGGTCCATGGCTACACCTTC. It encodes CASSSTGVHGYTF.